This T cell receptor (beta chain) derives from a study of cytomegalovirus exposure and HLA in healthy donors. V shed 0 bases and J 2 bases; nucleotides not matched to a gene: 6. The CDR3 runs to 16 residues. Germline values: CDR1 SQVTM, CDR2 ANQGSEA. The PCR used 60 Vbeta and 13 Jbeta primers. TCRdb's table, derived via immunoSEQ multiplex PCR, lists solely in-frame clones and lacks some. This sample yields some 140,000 clones, of which 75% to 85% are seen a single time; over 3% belongs to the top ten. Overall study findings and caveats: When analyzed later, a missense DCLRE1C variant was found to be linked to TCR beta V- and J-gene trimming. TCR beta chains numbering more than 150 were designated cytomegalovirus-associated.

Points on this clone: The antigen remains unidentified.

This rearrangement joins TRBV29-1 to TRBJ1-2; 10 bases fit TRBD1. The sequence derives from a female donor in good health and CMV-seronegative. Sequenced input: PBMCs. The CDR3 spells CSVEDRRTGGNYGYTF. CDR3 sequence (DNA): TGCAGCGTTGAAGATCGCCGGACAGGGGGGAACTATGGCTACACCTTC.